What follows describes a single T cell receptor (beta chain). Its target is unknown. Semi-nested PCR with Nested Universal Primer A followed constant-region reverse priming of full-length variable regions. TCRdb analysed the 5' RACE reads with MiXCR anew, one entry per CDR3 protein. The sample records under 65,000 distinct CDR3 sequences, around 28% being singletons. The memory fraction was CD4+CD45RO+CD25- cells. V dropped 4 bases and J dropped 3; count of bases not matched to a gene: 8. Germline V gene sequence: CDR1 SGHTA, CDR2 FQGNSA. The CDR3 consists of 15 residues. Study-level findings and limits: Tumor memory CD4+ T cell TCR gene usage was found to cluster with blood and lymph node memory CD4+ cells and with lymph node naive CD4+ cells. Greatest tumor Treg TCR overlap was with tumor naive CD4+ cells.

The chain uses TRBV7-2 and TRBJ1-1; 7 positions match TRBD1. The sample comprised tumor-infiltrating memory CD4+ T cells sorted from the breast tumor. The subset denotes: memory CD4+ T cells, CD4+CD45RO+CD25-. This receptor was taken from a female donor with breast cancer. CDR3 nucleotide sequence: TGTGCCAGCAGCTCGTACAGGGGATCAGACACTGAAGCTTTCTTT. Translation gives CASSSYRGSDTEAFF.